Below, one TCR beta chain is given with its context. There is no known antigen for this receptor. No base quality information exists; no much larger clone differs at one position. Libraries were built with the immunoSEQ multiplex PCR assay. RNA was extracted from all samples and reverse transcribed into cDNA as template for TCR sequencing. SuperScript III was used for first-strand cDNA synthesis, primed with a 2:1 mix of oligo-dT and random hexamers. Amplification bias was assessed with a synthetic immune receptor repertoire, and residual bias was removed computationally. In the paper's pipeline: Raw reads were preprocessed for error removal, and CDR3 was defined according to IMGT conventions as running from the conserved cysteine to phenylalanine. To get clonality, Shannon entropy was normalized by log2 of the number of productive unique TCRs and the result was subtracted from 1. Whether scalp clones were CD4 or CD8 was inferred by matching scalp TCRbeta sequences against CD4 and CD8 repertoires sorted from blood. TCRdb mirrors the immuneACCESS table, restricted to in-frame sequences. Some clones are absent from its copies; in checked studies, under half trace to an unresolved V gene, and the reason for the others is unknown. V and J calls and clone size are those listed in that table; D and trimming were worked out from the DNA. The table for this sample lists some 150,000 clones; about 61% of them were counted only once. In total, the top ten clones hold 15% to 20% of the sample.

These data are taken from a study of CD8+ T cells in alopecia areata (dated by TCRdb to the late 2010s). Regarding the complete study: Treated patients were enrolled in an open-label pilot trial of oral tofacitinib, 5 to 10 mg twice daily, for moderate-to-severe alopecia areata. Patients stayed on tofacitinib for 6 to 18 months and then had 6 months of follow-up off drug so that delayed response and recurrence could be assessed. Disease severity in treated patients was measured with the SALT score, which quantifies the percentage of affected scalp surface area. The study used high-throughput TCRbeta sequencing to examine T cell clonal expansion in alopecia areata, in both the C3H/HeJ mouse model and human patients. On the human side, TCRbeta sequencing was run on scalp tissue and on sorted CD4+ and CD8+ peripheral blood T cells from healthy controls and from alopecia areata patients with either patchy or totalis/universalis disease. Biopsies were taken from tofacitinib-treated patients at baseline and again at 4 and 24 weeks into treatment, and several of those patients also had a later scalp biopsy. Scalp clonality was compared among normal scalp (n=4), patchy alopecia areata scalp (n=8), and alopecia totalis/universalis scalp (n=8). RNA was obtained with the PAXgene miRNA kit for fixed scalp, the miRNeasy kit for PBMCs, and the RNeasy kit for mouse skin. Amplification of TCRbeta CDR3 regions was done by immunoSEQ multiplex PCR using 35 Vbeta forward primers and 13 Jbeta reverse primers. Points the paper makes about the study in general: During tofacitinib treatment, many expanded lesional clones remained in scalp and blood, and this persistence may partly explain relapse after treatment is stopped. Resident alphabeta T cells in normal human skin are also sequenced, complicating scalp TCR repertoire analysis, unlike mouse skin dominated by gammadelta T cells. Shared TCR sequences between patients were less evident than in mice, which may be partly attributable to HLA diversity in the patient population. The treated cohort was small, with a single nonresponder, so links between baseline CD8+ expansion and response need larger studies. Scalp clonality and the number of expanded CD8+ clones among the top 100 scalp clones were significantly decreased by tofacitinib. Lesional scalp, especially in alopecia totalis/universalis, showed higher clonality and more expanded CD8+ clones than normal scalp, suggesting antigenic drive.

The sample's treatment or condition label is to be understood as: oral pan-JAK inhibitor, 5-10 mg twice daily. Lesional scalp punch biopsies and peripheral blood were obtained from alopecia areata patients. After PBMCs were isolated by density centrifugation and stained for CD3, CD4 and CD8, a FACSAria was used to sort CD4+ and CD8+ T cells. V lost 5 bases and J lost 2 bases; the stretch between them is 9 bases long. From its cysteine to its phenylalanine, the CDR3 spans 13 amino acids. The read is trimmed to its CDR3 DNA, 39 bases read in frame from base 1. The germline V gene encodes CDR1 MNHEY and CDR2 SMNVEV (reference sequence).

This clonotype was sampled from a human donor with alopecia areata. Recombination joined TRBV27 with TRBJ1-2; the D gene is not confidently resolved. The sequences come from CD4+ T cells sorted from blood, collected between weeks 55 and 65, from a patient treated with tofacitinib. The CDR3 is CASSLRENYGYTF. In nucleotide form, the sequence is TGTGCCAGCAGTCTGCGGGAGAACTATGGCTACACCTTC.